This entry concerns a single T cell receptor (beta chain). The data are from a study of blood T cell repertoires in COVID-19. Using immunoSEQ multiplex PCR, the repertoire was profiled, and TCRdb retains in-frame clones only, with some absent. Of 200,000 to 250,000 clones listed, 85% to 90% are singletons. Sequenced input: PBMCs or T cells enriched from blood (not recorded which). This TCR was recovered from a man aged 45-60 years who had been exposed to COVID-19.

The CDR3 is CASSLDRGRGEAFF. The CDR3 DNA follows: TGTGCCAGCAGCTTAGACAGGGGCAGGGGAGAGGCTTTCTTT. The rearrangement joins TRBV7-3 to TRBJ1-1, with TRBD1 matching 8 bases. The V and J ends lost 2 bases and 11 bases, in that order; junction bases with no gene match: 10. Looked up from germline, CDR1 is SGHTA and CDR2 is FQGTGA. The CDR3 is made up of 14 amino acids.